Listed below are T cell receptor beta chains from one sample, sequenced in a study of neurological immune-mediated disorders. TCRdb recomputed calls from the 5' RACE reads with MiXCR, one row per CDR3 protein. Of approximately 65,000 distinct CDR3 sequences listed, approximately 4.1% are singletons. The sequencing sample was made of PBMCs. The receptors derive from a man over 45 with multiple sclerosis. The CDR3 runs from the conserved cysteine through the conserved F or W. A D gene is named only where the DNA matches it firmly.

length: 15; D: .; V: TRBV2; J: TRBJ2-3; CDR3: CASSKGNLATDTQYF
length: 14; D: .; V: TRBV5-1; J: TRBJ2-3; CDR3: CASSLSATQDTQYF
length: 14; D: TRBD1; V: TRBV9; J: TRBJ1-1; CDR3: CASDWEGQGTEAFF
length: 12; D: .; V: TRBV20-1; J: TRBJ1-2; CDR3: CSASAKGVGYTF
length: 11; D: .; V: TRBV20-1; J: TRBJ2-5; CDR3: CSARKQETQYF
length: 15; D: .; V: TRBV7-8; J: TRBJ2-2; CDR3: CASSSGRTNTGELFF
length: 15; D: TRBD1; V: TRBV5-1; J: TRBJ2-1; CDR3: CASSRGQGSYNEQFF
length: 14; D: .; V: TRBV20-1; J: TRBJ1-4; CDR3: CSARPRSPNEKLFF
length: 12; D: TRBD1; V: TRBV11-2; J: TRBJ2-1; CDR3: CASSSNRGEQFF
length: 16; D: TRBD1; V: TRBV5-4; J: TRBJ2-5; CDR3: CASSPPGTGDQETQYF
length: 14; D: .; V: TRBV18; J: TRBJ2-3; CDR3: CASSPVGSTDTQYF
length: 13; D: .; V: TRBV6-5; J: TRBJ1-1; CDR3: CASSMTSRDRAFF
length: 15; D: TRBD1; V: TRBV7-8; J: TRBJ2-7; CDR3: CASSWGQGVSYEQYF
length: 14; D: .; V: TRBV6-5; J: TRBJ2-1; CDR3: CASSSDRLTNEQFF
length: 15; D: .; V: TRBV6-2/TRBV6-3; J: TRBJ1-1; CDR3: CASSYRDTMNTEAFF
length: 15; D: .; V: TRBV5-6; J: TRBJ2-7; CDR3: CASSMRYRGGHEQYF
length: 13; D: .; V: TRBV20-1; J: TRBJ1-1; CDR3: CSARDPLGTEAFF
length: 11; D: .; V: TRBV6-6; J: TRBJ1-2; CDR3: CASSSDYGYTF
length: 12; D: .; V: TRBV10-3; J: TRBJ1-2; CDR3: CAISEEGYGYTF
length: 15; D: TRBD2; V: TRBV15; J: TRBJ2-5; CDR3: CATSTREGLSGTQYF
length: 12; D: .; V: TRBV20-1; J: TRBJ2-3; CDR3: CSGASGTDTQYF
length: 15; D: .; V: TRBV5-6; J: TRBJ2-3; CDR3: CASNRRGMKTDTQYF